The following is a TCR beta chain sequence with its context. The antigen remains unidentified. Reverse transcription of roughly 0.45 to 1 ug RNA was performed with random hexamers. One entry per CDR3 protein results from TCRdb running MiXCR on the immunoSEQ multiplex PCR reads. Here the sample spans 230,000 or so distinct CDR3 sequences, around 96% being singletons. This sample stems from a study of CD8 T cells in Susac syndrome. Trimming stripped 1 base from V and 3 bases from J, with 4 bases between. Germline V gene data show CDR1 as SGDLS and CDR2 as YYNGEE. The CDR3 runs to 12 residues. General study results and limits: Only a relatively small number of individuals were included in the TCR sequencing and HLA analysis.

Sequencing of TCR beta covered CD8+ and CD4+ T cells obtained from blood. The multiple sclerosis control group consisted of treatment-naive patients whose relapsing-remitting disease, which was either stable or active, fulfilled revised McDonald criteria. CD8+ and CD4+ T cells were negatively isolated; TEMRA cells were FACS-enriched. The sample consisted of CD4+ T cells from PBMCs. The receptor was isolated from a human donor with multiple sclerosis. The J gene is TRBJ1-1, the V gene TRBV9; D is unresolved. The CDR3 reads CASSVLDTEAFF. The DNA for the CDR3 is TGTGCCAGCAGCGTATTGGACACTGAAGCTTTCTTT.